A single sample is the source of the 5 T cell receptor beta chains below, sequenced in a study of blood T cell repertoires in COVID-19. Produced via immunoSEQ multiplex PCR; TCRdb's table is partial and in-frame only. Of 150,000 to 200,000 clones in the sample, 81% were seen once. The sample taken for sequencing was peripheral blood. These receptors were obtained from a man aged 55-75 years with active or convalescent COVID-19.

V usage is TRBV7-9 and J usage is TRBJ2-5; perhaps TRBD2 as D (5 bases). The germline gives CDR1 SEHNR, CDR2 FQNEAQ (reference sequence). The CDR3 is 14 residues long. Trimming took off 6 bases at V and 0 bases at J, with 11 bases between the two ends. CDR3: CASRPAGNQETQYF. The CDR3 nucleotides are TGTGCCAGCAGGCCGGCGGGCAACCAAGAGACCCAGTACTTC.

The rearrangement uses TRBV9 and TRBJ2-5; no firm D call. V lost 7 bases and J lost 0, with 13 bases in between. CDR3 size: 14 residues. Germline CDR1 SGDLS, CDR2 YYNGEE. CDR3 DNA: TGTGCCAGCGGAAAAACGGGTAACCAAGAGACCCAGTACTTC. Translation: CASGKTGNQETQYF.

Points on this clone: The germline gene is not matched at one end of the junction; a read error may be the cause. Here the CDR3 DNA reads TGTGCCAGCAGTAGCCCCCCTGTGGGGCGCTTGGACTTC. This gives the protein CASSSPPVGRLDF. The J gene is TRBJ1-2, the V gene TRBV6-5; D might be TRBD1 (5 bases). The CDR3 contains 13 residues. Germline V gene lookup returns CDR1 MNHEY and CDR2 SVGAGI.

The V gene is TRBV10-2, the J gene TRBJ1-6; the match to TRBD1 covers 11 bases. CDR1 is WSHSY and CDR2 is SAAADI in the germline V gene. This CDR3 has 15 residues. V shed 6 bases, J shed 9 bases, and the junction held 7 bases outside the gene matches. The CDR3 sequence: CASSPDRGHLSPLHF. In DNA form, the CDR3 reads TGCGCCAGCAGCCCGGACAGGGGGCATCTTTCACCCCTCCACTTT.

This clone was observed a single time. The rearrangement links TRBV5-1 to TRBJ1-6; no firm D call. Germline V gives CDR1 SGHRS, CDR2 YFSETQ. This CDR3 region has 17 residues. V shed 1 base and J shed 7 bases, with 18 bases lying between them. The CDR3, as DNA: TGCGCCAGCAGCTTGTCGGGGAGTGGTATTGTGAATTCACCCCTCCACTTT. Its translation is CASSLSGSGIVNSPLHF.